These T cell receptor beta chains were read from a single sample in a study of cytomegalovirus exposure and HLA in healthy donors. The table came from immunoSEQ multiplex PCR; TCRdb's copy has only in-frame clones and leaves some out. The repertoire consists of about 120,000 clones, with about a sixth occurring once and the leading ten covering approximately 2.6%. Sequencing was done on a sample of PBMCs. All receptors derive from a female donor in good health and CMV-seropositive. Each CDR3 is given with its conserved first and last residue. A D gene is named only where the DNA matches it firmly. A row's size may be missing; if present it is once, few, many or a size class.

v_gene	abundance	j_gene	d_gene	CDR3nt	CDR3aa
TRBV5-6	few	TRBJ2-1	TRBD2	TGTGCCAGCAGCTTCTTAGCGGGAAGCTCCTACAATGAGCAGTTCTTC	CASSFLAGSSYNEQFF
TRBV6-1	.	TRBJ2-5	.	TGTGCCAGCAGTGCAGGGTGGGCGGAGACCCAGTACTTC	CASSAGWAETQYF
TRBV7-8	few	TRBJ2-1	TRBD2	TGTGCCAGCAGCTACGGACTAGCGGGGGGGCCTGGGCACGATGAGCAGTTCTTC	CASSYGLAGGPGHDEQFF
TRBV6-5	few	TRBJ2-7	TRBD1	TGTGCCAGCAGTTTCAGGGGGCAGAACTACGAGCAGTACTTC	CASSFRGQNYEQYF
TRBV7-9	.	TRBJ1-4	.	TGTGCCAGCAGCTTAGGGGCGGAGGAAATCGAATACGAAAAACTGTTTTTT	CASSLGAEEIEYEKLFF
TRBV4-3	.	TRBJ1-2	TRBD1	TGCGCCAGCAGCCAAGAACGTACAGGGGGAGGTGGCTACACCTTC	CASSQERTGGGGYTF
TRBV11-2	.	TRBJ2-1	TRBD2	TGTGCCAGCAGCTTTTCTAGCGGGAGCAATGAGCAGTTCTTC	CASSFSSGSNEQFF
TRBV5-4	.	TRBJ1-4	TRBD1	TGTGCCAGCAGCAGGGGACAGGGGGCTTCACGTGAAAAACTGTTTTTT	CASSRGQGASREKLFF
TRBV4-2	once	TRBJ1-6	.	TGTGCCAGCAGCCAAGATGGGCAGGTAGCCTATAATTCACCCCTCCACTTT	CASSQDGQVAYNSPLHF
TRBV5-1	few	TRBJ2-2	TRBD2	TGCGCCAGCAGCTTGGCTGTGCGGGGGGCCACCGGGGAGCTGTTTTTT	CASSLAVRGATGELFF
TRBV7-8	few	TRBJ2-7	.	TGTGCCAGCAGCCCCGAGTGGGCTTACGAGCAGTACTTC	CASSPEWAYEQYF
TRBV7-2	.	TRBJ2-1	.	TGTGCCAGCAGCCCCCAGGGGGCGGGGGTCTACAATGAGCAGTTCTTC	CASSPQGAGVYNEQFF
TRBV4-1	.	TRBJ2-5	TRBD2	TGCGCCAGCGCCACAATCAGCGGGGGGGCGTCGGAGACCCAGTACTTC	CASATISGGASETQYF
TRBV5-5	few	TRBJ2-6	TRBD2	TGTGCCAGCAGCCCGAGGACTAGCGGGGGCCTCTCTGGGGCCAACGTCCTGACTTTC	CASSPRTSGGLSGANVLTF
TRBV7-3	.	TRBJ1-1	.	TGTGCCAGCAGTCCCGGACATCTGACTGAAGCTTTCTTT	CASSPGHLTEAFF
TRBV29-1	.	TRBJ2-3	TRBD2	TGCAGCGTTGAGGCGCTAGCGGGAATTCTCGCAGATACGCAGTATTTT	CSVEALAGILADTQYF
TRBV4-3	few	TRBJ1-2	.	TGCGCCAGCAGCCAAGAATTGGGTACAGGAGCTAACTATGGCTACACCTTC	CASSQELGTGANYGYTF
TRBV9	.	TRBJ2-7	.	TGTGCCAGCAGCGCTACAGGGTTATCCACCTCCTACGAGCAGTACTTC	CASSATGLSTSYEQYF
TRBV18	.	TRBJ1-5	.	TGTGCCAGCTCATCCTCGACATTTCTTAGCAATCAGCCCCAGCATTTT	CASSSSTFLSNQPQHF
TRBV10-3	.	TRBJ1-3	.	TGTGCCATCAGTCCATCGGACATAACCCGTGGAAACACCATATATTTT	CAISPSDITRGNTIYF
TRBV6-1	few	TRBJ2-3	TRBD2	TGTGCCAGCAGTGGACTAGCGGGAGGTTTATATACGCAGTATTTT	CASSGLAGGLYTQYF
TRBV6-1	few	TRBJ1-1	.	TGTGCCAGCAGTGAAGTGAGGGCCACTGAAGCTTTCTTT	CASSEVRATEAFF
TRBV9	.	TRBJ2-3	.	TGTGCCAGCAGCGTAGGTAGAGATACGCAGTATTTT	CASSVGRDTQYF
TRBV7-2	.	TRBJ2-3	.	TGTGCCAGCAGCTTAACGGGAGCTCTACCAGATACGCAGTATTTT	CASSLTGALPDTQYF
TRBV28	.	TRBJ1-5	.	TGTGCCAGCAGTTTGGTGAAGGGAGGGTTGGGTCAGCCCCAGCATTTT	CASSLVKGGLGQPQHF
TRBV5-1	.	TRBJ2-1	.	TGCGCCAGCAGCTTGGGAGGATTAGTATACAATGAGCAGTTCTTC	CASSLGGLVYNEQFF
TRBV9	few	TRBJ1-5	.	TGTGCCAGCAGTCGGACAGTTGGGGGCAATCAGCCCCAGCATTTT	CASSRTVGGNQPQHF
TRBV29-1	.	TRBJ2-7	TRBD1	TGCAGCGTTGAAGATGGGTTTCGGACAGGGTCTTACGAGCAGTACTTC	CSVEDGFRTGSYEQYF
TRBV18	many	TRBJ2-2	.	TGTGCCAGCTCACCATCGACAGTGAACACCGGGGAGCTGTTTTTT	CASSPSTVNTGELFF
TRBV29-1	.	TRBJ2-6	TRBD1	TGCAGCGTTGGACAGGGGGCGGTTTCTGGGGCCAACGTCCTGACTTTC	CSVGQGAVSGANVLTF
TRBV7-2	few	TRBJ2-2	TRBD2	TGTGCCAGCAGCCAATGGACTAGCGTCCAAACCGGGGAGCTGTTTTTT	CASSQWTSVQTGELFF
TRBV10-2	few	TRBJ2-7	TRBD1	TGCGCCAGCAGTGATTACGTAGGACAGGGAATCTACGAGCAGTACTTC	CASSDYVGQGIYEQYF
TRBV28	.	TRBJ1-1	.	TGTGCCAGCAGTTACGGGGTGACGAACACTGAAGCTTTCTTT	CASSYGVTNTEAFF